The rows below give T cell receptor beta chains drawn from one sample of a study of T cell responses to AZD1222 COVID-19 vaccine. Assay: immunoSEQ multiplex PCR; the TCRdb copy retains only in-frame clones and omits some. The sample records about 110,000 clones, approximately 94% being singletons. The sequenced sample was peripheral blood, obtained 28 days after the second AZD1222 dose. These receptors were taken from an adult who received the AZD1222 COVID-19 vaccine. Both conserved end residues are part of each CDR3. Fields, in order: CDR3 protein, CDR3 DNA, J gene, V gene, clone size, D gene. The D gene is left open where the match is weak. Size is stated for part of the rows, as once, few or many counts, or as a class when the clone is expanded.

CDR3 protein: CASSKAGGADTQYF; CDR3 DNA: TGTGCCAGCAGTAAAGCGGGAGGCGCAGATACGCAGTATTTT; J gene: TRBJ2-3; V gene: TRBV25-1; clone size: .; D gene: TRBD2
CDR3 protein: CASSPRTGSGNTIYF; CDR3 DNA: TGTGCCAGCTCACCCCGTACAGGGTCTGGAAACACCATATATTTT; J gene: TRBJ1-3; V gene: TRBV18; clone size: .; D gene: .
CDR3 protein: CASSPGTDYGYTF; CDR3 DNA: TGTGCCAGCTCACCAGGGACGGACTATGGCTACACCTTC; J gene: TRBJ1-2; V gene: TRBV18; clone size: .; D gene: .
CDR3 protein: CASSSTEGYGYTF; CDR3 DNA: TGTGCCAGCAGCTCCACCGAGGGCTATGGCTACACCTTC; J gene: TRBJ1-2; V gene: TRBV11-3; clone size: .; D gene: .
CDR3 protein: CASSAGRTNYEQYF; CDR3 DNA: TGTGCCAGCAGCGCAGGACGTACTAACTACGAGCAGTACTTC; J gene: TRBJ2-7; V gene: TRBV7-9; clone size: .; D gene: .
CDR3 protein: CASSELGLTDTQYF; CDR3 DNA: TGTGCCAGCAGTGAACTGGGACTCACAGATACGCAGTATTTT; J gene: TRBJ2-3; V gene: TRBV25-1; clone size: .; D gene: .
CDR3 protein: CASSFRAHILNTEAFF; CDR3 DNA: TGTGCCAGCAGCTTCCGGGCCCACATCTTAAACACTGAAGCTTTCTTT; J gene: TRBJ1-1; V gene: TRBV5-5; clone size: .; D gene: .
CDR3 protein: CASSGTIMGGELFF; CDR3 DNA: TGTGCCAGCAGTGGGACTATAATGGGCGGGGAGCTGTTTTTT; J gene: TRBJ2-2; V gene: TRBV2; clone size: .; D gene: .
CDR3 protein: CASSVRGGTEAFF; CDR3 DNA: TGCGCCAGCAGTGTAAGGGGGGGAACTGAAGCTTTCTTT; J gene: TRBJ1-1; V gene: TRBV10-2; clone size: .; D gene: .
CDR3 protein: CASSLGASGVYEQYF; CDR3 DNA: TGTGCCAGCAGCTTAGGGGCTAGCGGGGTTTACGAGCAGTACTTC; J gene: TRBJ2-7; V gene: TRBV7-2; clone size: .; D gene: TRBD2
CDR3 protein: CASSLRGTREGFF; CDR3 DNA: TGTGCCAGCAGCTTGAGGGGAACGCGGGAGGGGTTCTTC; J gene: TRBJ2-1; V gene: TRBV5-6; clone size: .; D gene: TRBD2
CDR3 protein: CASSFQGNTIYF; CDR3 DNA: TGTGCCAGCAGCTTCCAGGGAAACACCATATATTTT; J gene: TRBJ1-3; V gene: TRBV7-9; clone size: .; D gene: .
CDR3 protein: CASSLVKDNQKLFF; CDR3 DNA: TGTGCCAGCAGTCTAGTTAAAGATAATCAAAAACTGTTTTTT; J gene: TRBJ1-4; V gene: TRBV6-6; clone size: .; D gene: .
CDR3 protein: CASGFGDGQYF; CDR3 DNA: TGTGCTAGTGGTTTTGGGGACGGGCAGTACTTC; J gene: TRBJ2-7; V gene: TRBV12-5; clone size: .; D gene: .
CDR3 protein: CASNPLPGRIYEQYF; CDR3 DNA: TGTGCCAGCAACCCGCTTCCGGGACGGATCTACGAGCAGTACTTC; J gene: TRBJ2-7; V gene: TRBV6-5; clone size: .; D gene: .
CDR3 protein: CASKGGSYEQYF; CDR3 DNA: TGTGCCAGCAAGGGCGGCTCCTACGAGCAGTACTTC; J gene: TRBJ2-7; V gene: TRBV12-3/TRBV12-4; clone size: .; D gene: .
CDR3 protein: CASGLRGSQGDEKLFF; CDR3 DNA: TGTGCTAGTGGTCTCCGGGGGAGTCAGGGTGATGAAAAACTGTTTTTT; J gene: TRBJ1-4; V gene: TRBV12-5; clone size: .; D gene: .
CDR3 protein: CASSPGVSPLHF; CDR3 DNA: TGTGCCAGCAGCCCGGGAGTTTCACCCCTCCACTTT; J gene: TRBJ1-6; V gene: TRBV3-1/TRBV3-2; clone size: .; D gene: .
CDR3 protein: CASSYLEGEKLFF; CDR3 DNA: TGTGCCAGCAGTTACTTAGAAGGGGAAAAACTGTTTTTT; J gene: TRBJ1-4; V gene: TRBV6-5; clone size: .; D gene: .
CDR3 protein: CASSYRGLSNEKLFF; CDR3 DNA: TGTGCCAGCAGTTACCGGGGACTGTCTAATGAAAAACTGTTTTTT; J gene: TRBJ1-4; V gene: TRBV6-5; clone size: .; D gene: .
CDR3 protein: CASRPNRGSDTEAFF; CDR3 DNA: TGTGCCAGTAGGCCAAATAGGGGCTCAGACACTGAAGCTTTCTTT; J gene: TRBJ1-1; V gene: TRBV19; clone size: .; D gene: .
CDR3 protein: CASSYRETEAFF; CDR3 DNA: TGTGCCAGCAGTTACCGGGAGACTGAAGCTTTCTTT; J gene: TRBJ1-1; V gene: TRBV6-5; clone size: .; D gene: .
CDR3 protein: CASGGSPSVDQPQHF; CDR3 DNA: TGTGCCAGCGGGGGTAGTCCCAGCGTCGATCAGCCCCAGCATTTT; J gene: TRBJ1-5; V gene: TRBV27; clone size: .; D gene: .
CDR3 protein: CASRDSNTEAFF; CDR3 DNA: TGTGCCAGCAGGGACAGTAACACTGAAGCTTTCTTT; J gene: TRBJ1-1; V gene: TRBV2; clone size: .; D gene: .
CDR3 protein: CASIWGTGGHYGYTF; CDR3 DNA: TGTGCCAGCATTTGGGGGACAGGGGGCCACTATGGCTACACCTTC; J gene: TRBJ1-2; V gene: TRBV6-5; clone size: .; D gene: TRBD1
CDR3 protein: CASSQEARVHEAFF; CDR3 DNA: TGCGCCAGCAGCCAAGAAGCCAGGGTGCATGAAGCTTTCTTT; J gene: TRBJ1-1; V gene: TRBV4-1; clone size: .; D gene: .
CDR3 protein: CASSLRLSGTGGEKLFF; CDR3 DNA: TGTGCCAGCTCACTGCGGCTGTCCGGGACAGGAGGAGAAAAACTGTTTTTT; J gene: TRBJ1-4; V gene: TRBV18; clone size: .; D gene: TRBD1
CDR3 protein: CASSLWGQGLSGANVLTF; CDR3 DNA: TGCGCCAGCAGCCTTTGGGGACAGGGCCTCTCTGGGGCCAACGTCCTGACTTTC; J gene: TRBJ2-6; V gene: TRBV5-1; clone size: .; D gene: TRBD1
CDR3 protein: CASSQGTSGSNEQFF; CDR3 DNA: TGTGCCAGCAGCCAAGGGACTAGCGGGAGCAATGAGCAGTTCTTC; J gene: TRBJ2-1; V gene: TRBV3-1/TRBV3-2; clone size: .; D gene: TRBD2
CDR3 protein: CASMGLAGGPGTDTQYF; CDR3 DNA: TGCGCCAGCATGGGACTAGCGGGGGGGCCTGGCACAGATACGCAGTATTTT; J gene: TRBJ2-3; V gene: TRBV5-1; clone size: .; D gene: TRBD2
CDR3 protein: CASSSGHNQPQHF; CDR3 DNA: TGTGCCAGCAGCTCAGGGCATAATCAGCCCCAGCATTTT; J gene: TRBJ1-5; V gene: TRBV5-6; clone size: .; D gene: .
CDR3 protein: CASSGVDKSGANVLTF; CDR3 DNA: TGTGCCAGCAGCGGGGTAGACAAGTCCGGGGCCAACGTCCTGACTTTC; J gene: TRBJ2-6; V gene: TRBV9; clone size: .; D gene: .
CDR3 protein: CASSEGPGGEQFF; CDR3 DNA: TGTGCCAGCAGTGAAGGTCCTGGGGGTGAGCAGTTCTTC; J gene: TRBJ2-1; V gene: TRBV2; clone size: once; D gene: .
CDR3 protein: CASSLRDRVDTEAFF; CDR3 DNA: TGTGCCAGCAGCTTAAGAGACAGGGTTGACACTGAAGCTTTCTTT; J gene: TRBJ1-1; V gene: TRBV7-9; clone size: .; D gene: TRBD1
CDR3 protein: CASSQSSQMNTEAFF; CDR3 DNA: TGTGCCAGCAGCCAATCCTCCCAGATGAACACTGAAGCTTTCTTT; J gene: TRBJ1-1; V gene: TRBV4-2; clone size: once; D gene: .
CDR3 protein: CASSVNSNQPQHF; CDR3 DNA: TGTGCCAGCAGCGTCAATAGCAATCAGCCCCAGCATTTT; J gene: TRBJ1-5; V gene: TRBV7-9; clone size: .; D gene: .
CDR3 protein: CASGLQGENGYTF; CDR3 DNA: TGTGCCAGCGGTTTACAGGGAGAAAATGGCTACACCTTC; J gene: TRBJ1-2; V gene: TRBV5-4; clone size: few; D gene: .
CDR3 protein: CASSKRPGESGYTF; CDR3 DNA: TGTGCCAGCAGCAAAAGGCCAGGGGAAAGTGGCTACACCTTC; J gene: TRBJ1-2; V gene: TRBV21-1; clone size: .; D gene: .
CDR3 protein: CASTGSDNEKLFF; CDR3 DNA: TGTGCCAGCACGGGGTCAGATAATGAAAAACTGTTTTTT; J gene: TRBJ1-4; V gene: TRBV7-9; clone size: .; D gene: .
CDR3 protein: CASSQDPDISTDTQYF; CDR3 DNA: TGTGCCAGCAGCCAAGATCCGGATATTAGCACAGATACGCAGTATTTT; J gene: TRBJ2-3; V gene: TRBV3-1/TRBV3-2; clone size: .; D gene: .
CDR3 protein: CASSPLSSSYEQYF; CDR3 DNA: TGTGCCAGCAGCCCCCTATCTTCCTCCTACGAGCAGTACTTC; J gene: TRBJ2-7; V gene: TRBV14; clone size: once; D gene: .